The 18 T cell receptor beta chains listed next were all sequenced from one sample in a study of T cells after posttransplantation cyclophosphamide. Busulfan-fludarabine conditioning, marrow transplant, and cyclophosphamide on days +3 and +4 were administered. Profiled with immunoSEQ multiplex PCR; TCRdb holds only in-frame clones, not every one. The data show tens of thousands of clones, with 90% seen just once and 2.5% held by the top ten. The sample in question was PBMCs, obtained around 58 days after allogeneic stem cell transplant with posttransplant cyclophosphamide. The receptors come from a male patient aged 60-70 years who received an allogeneic stem cell transplant from a related donor and was CMV-positive. Some T cells here may be from the graft donor.

The rearrangement joins TRBV27 to TRBJ1-2; TRBD1 aligns across 7 bases. Unmatched junction bases numbered 6, after V lost 2 bases and J lost 3 bases. The germline gives CDR1 MNHEY, CDR2 SMNVEV (reference sequence). The CDR3 runs 15 residues. The CDR3 reads CASSLVSGGHYGYTF. CDR3 in DNA: TGTGCCAGCAGTTTAGTGTCAGGGGGACACTATGGCTACACCTTC.

The V call is TRBV11-2, the J call TRBJ1-1; 9 nucleotides agree with TRBD1. CDR3 length: 14 residues. CDR1 SGHAT and CDR2 FQNNGV come from the germline V gene. The V and J ends lost 1 base and 5 bases, in that order; junction bases with no gene match: 2. As DNA, the CDR3 is TGTGCCAGCAGCTTAGTGGGGACAGGGACTGAAGCTTTCTTT. Translation: CASSLVGTGTEAFF.

J is TRBJ2-7 and V is TRBV18; 9 positions match TRBD1. V lost 3 bases and J lost 3; bases outside the gene matches: 3. Germline lookup yields CDR1 KGHSH and CDR2 LQKENI. The CDR3 runs 14 residues. CDR3: CASSPGTGHYEQYV. The CDR3 region has the DNA TGTGCCAGCTCACCGGGGACAGGGCACTACGAGCAGTACGTC.

The CDR3 region has the DNA TGTGCCAGTAGTACCAGCGGGGGGGCAACCGGGGAGCTGTTTTTT. Amino acids: CASSTSGGATGELFF. The chain carries TRBV19 and TRBJ2-2; 10 positions match TRBD2. V lost 4 bases and J lost 5; bases outside the gene matches: 4. Germline lookup yields CDR1 LNHDA and CDR2 SQIVND (reference sequence). The CDR3 spans 15 residues.

The gene calls are TRBV7-2 and TRBJ2-7; D possibly corresponds to TRBD1 (6 bases). CDR3 length: 12 amino acids. Trimming took off 4 bases at V and 3 bases at J, with 7 bases between the two ends. CDR1 SGHTA and CDR2 FQGNSA come from the germline V gene. The CDR3 is CASSSQGYEQYF. The CDR3 DNA sequence: TGTGCCAGCAGCTCACAGGGCTACGAGCAGTACTTC.

This chain joins TRBV7-2 and TRBJ2-5; 7 positions match TRBD1. From germline, CDR1 is SGHTA and CDR2 FQGNSA. This CDR3 has 14 amino acids. The trim removed 6 bases at V and 5 bases at J, leaving 9 bases unmatched. As DNA, the CDR3 is TGTGCCAGCAGTACAGGGGCTATCCCGGAGACCCAGTACTTC. Encoded protein: CASSTGAIPETQYF.

The rearrangement links TRBV5-1 to TRBJ2-2; D is undetermined. CDR3 size: 15 residues. With 0 bases removed from V and 0 bases from J, the gap between germline ends came to 6 bases. From germline, CDR1 is SGHRS and CDR2 YFSETQ. The CDR3 region has the DNA TGCGCCAGCAGCTTGGACAACGCGAACACCGGGGAGCTGTTTTTT. Protein product: CASSLDNANTGELFF.

The CDR3 nucleotides read TGTGCCAGCAGTCCTAGTACTTCCTACAATGAGCAGTTCTTC. Protein: CASSPSTSYNEQFF. This chain links TRBV7-2 with TRBJ2-1; D is unclear. V lost 6 bases, J lost 1 base, and 10 bases lay in between. This CDR3 spans 14 amino acids. Germline loops: CDR1 SGHTA, CDR2 FQGNSA. The full variable domain, with the rest looked up from reference TRBV7-2 and TRBJ2-1, is GAGVSQSPSNKVTEKGKDVELRCDPISGHTALYWYRQSLGQGLEFLIYFQGNSAPDKSGLPSDRFSAERTGGSVSTLTIQRTQQEDSAVYLCASSPSTSYNEQFFGPGTRLTVL.

The sample holds a few counts of this clone. This chain connects TRBV6-1 to TRBJ2-2; 10 bases align to TRBD1. Germline V gives CDR1 MNHNS, CDR2 SASEGT. The V gene end was trimmed by 3 bases and the J gene end by 7 bases; junction bases not matched to a gene: 11. The CDR3 extends over 17 amino acids. CDR3 sequence (DNA): TGTGCCAGCAGTGATTATTGGGAAGGACAGGGGGGCGGGGAGCTGTTTTTT. This sequence encodes CASSDYWEGQGGGELFF.

V gene TRBV5-4 combines with J gene TRBJ1-4, with 8 bases lining up with TRBD1. With 1 base clipped from V and 6 bases from J, the junction kept 2 bases outside the gene matches. The CDR3 consists of 14 residues. Germline-derived CDR1 and CDR2 are SGHNT and YYREEE (reference sequence). The DNA for the CDR3 is TGTGCCAGCAGCTTGACACAGGGGGATGAAAAACTGTTTTTT. This encodes CASSLTQGDEKLFF.

This chain joins TRBV4-2 and TRBJ1-5; D possibly corresponds to TRBD1 (5 bases). The V end was cut by 3 bases, the J end by 3 bases, with 18 bases between. The CDR3 totals 17 residues. Germline V CDR1 and CDR2: LGHNA, YNFKEQ. The CDR3 bases are TGTGCCAGCAGCCAGGACCTGTCAGGGATCTTCAATCAGCCCCAGCATTTT. It yields the protein CASSQDLSGIFNQPQHF.

The rearrangement joins TRBV28 to TRBJ1-2; 7 nucleotides line up with TRBD1. The germline gives CDR1 MDHEN, CDR2 SYDVKM. With V trimmed by 6 bases and J by 6 bases, 13 bases remained unmatched. This CDR3 comprises 15 residues. The CDR3 bases are TGTGCCAGCAGGGCACCCCGAGGGGGCTCAAATGGCTACACCTTC. This encodes CASRAPRGGSNGYTF.

This chain connects TRBV18 to TRBJ1-4; 8 nucleotides align to TRBD1. V lost 3 bases and J lost 3; bases outside the gene matches: 9. This CDR3 region has 17 residues. The germline V gene has CDR1 KGHSH and CDR2 LQKENI. CDR3 loop: CASSPSDNRGANEKLFF. For the CDR3, the DNA is TGTGCCAGCTCACCCTCGGACAACAGGGGGGCTAATGAAAAACTGTTTTTT.

This sequence joins TRBV5-1 and TRBJ2-2, with D perhaps TRBD2 (5 bases). Trimming cost V 0 bases and J 2 bases, with 11 bases left between them. Germline CDR1 and CDR2: SGHRS and YFSETQ. CDR3 length equals 16 residues. Here the CDR3 DNA reads TGCGCCAGCAGCTTGGTGGCGGGCCCTAACACCGGGGAGCTGTTTTTT. It translates to CASSLVAGPNTGELFF.

The rearrangement links TRBV10-3 to TRBJ1-1; 8 nucleotides match TRBD1. The CDR3 is 14 amino acids. The V and J ends lost 7 bases and 0 bases, in that order; junction bases with no gene match: 4. The germline V gene has CDR1 ENHRY and CDR2 SYGVKD. The CDR3 here is CAITPTGVNTEAFF. The CDR3 DNA reads TGTGCCATCACCCCGACAGGGGTGAACACTGAAGCTTTCTTT.

This sequence joins TRBV5-1 and TRBJ1-1; D unclear. Per germline, CDR1 SGHRS and CDR2 YFSETQ. CDR3 length equals 15 residues. V was pared by 4 bases and J by 2 bases, with 15 bases between. Here the CDR3 DNA reads TGCGCCAGCAGCCCCAATGAGGGTCTCAACACTGAAGCTTTCTTT. Translated, it gives CASSPNEGLNTEAFF.

The chain joins TRBV19 to TRBJ1-6, with 8 positions matching TRBD1. The V gene end was trimmed by 8 bases and the J gene end by 7 bases; junction bases not matched to a gene: 10. The CDR3 has 15 residues. CDR1 and CDR2 from the germline V gene are LNHDA and SQIVND (reference sequence). The CDR3 bases are TGTGCCAGTGCGGCTCAGCAGGGGGCGAATTCACCCCTCCACTTT. This gives the protein CASAAQQGANSPLHF.

The V and J genes are TRBV6-5 and TRBJ2-7; 8 bases fit TRBD2. The CDR3 has 14 residues. Germline CDR1 reads MNHEY; CDR2 reads SVGAGI. V shed 3 bases, J shed 4 bases, and the junction held 5 bases outside the gene matches. The CDR3 sequence is CASSYLGLAYEQYF. CDR3 nucleotide sequence: TGTGCCAGCAGTTATCTCGGACTAGCATACGAGCAGTACTTC.